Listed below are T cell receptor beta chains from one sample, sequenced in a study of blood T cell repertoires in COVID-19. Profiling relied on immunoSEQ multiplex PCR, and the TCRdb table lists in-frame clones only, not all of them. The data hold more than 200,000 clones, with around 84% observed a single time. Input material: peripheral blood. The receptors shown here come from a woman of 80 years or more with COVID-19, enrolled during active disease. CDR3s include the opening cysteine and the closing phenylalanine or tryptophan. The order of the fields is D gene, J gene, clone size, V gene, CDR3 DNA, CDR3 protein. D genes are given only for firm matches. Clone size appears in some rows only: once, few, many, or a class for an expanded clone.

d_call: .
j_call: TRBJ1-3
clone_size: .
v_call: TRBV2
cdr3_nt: TGTGCCAGCAGAGGCGGAGGGGGAAACACCATATATTTT
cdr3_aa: CASRGGGGNTIYF

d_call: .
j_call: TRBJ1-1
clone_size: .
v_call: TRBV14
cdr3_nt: TGTGCCAGCAGCCAAGGGTTGGGGTCCCGGGGAGCTTTCTTT
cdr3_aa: CASSQGLGSRGAFF

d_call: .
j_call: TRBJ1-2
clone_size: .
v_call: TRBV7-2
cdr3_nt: TGTGCCAGCAGCCCCGAGGGGGGGATTAACTATGGCTACACCTTC
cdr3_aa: CASSPEGGINYGYTF

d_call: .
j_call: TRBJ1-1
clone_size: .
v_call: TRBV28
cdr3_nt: TGTGCCGTCGGGGGAGCTGAAGCTTTCTTT
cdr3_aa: CAVGGAEAFF

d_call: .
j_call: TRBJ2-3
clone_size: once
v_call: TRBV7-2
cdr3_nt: TGTGCCAGCAGCTTCCACATAGGGCAGGGGCCAGATACGCAGTATTTT
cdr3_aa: CASSFHIGQGPDTQYF

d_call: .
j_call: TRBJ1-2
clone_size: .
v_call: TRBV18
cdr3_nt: TGTGCCAGCTCGACAGGTTTAGCTAACTATGGCTACACCTTC
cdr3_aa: CASSTGLANYGYTF

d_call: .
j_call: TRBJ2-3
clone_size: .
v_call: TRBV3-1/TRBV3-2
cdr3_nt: TGTGCCAGCAGCCAAACTGAGGCGCAGTATTTT
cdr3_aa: CASSQTEAQYF

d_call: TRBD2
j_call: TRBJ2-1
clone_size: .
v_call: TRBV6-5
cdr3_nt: TGTGCCTCCGGCGGGGGACCAAGCTCCTACAATGAGCAGTTCTTC
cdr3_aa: CASGGGPSSYNEQFF

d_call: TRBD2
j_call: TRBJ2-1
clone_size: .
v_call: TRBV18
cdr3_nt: TGTGCCAGCTCCCGACTAGCGGGGGACCACAATGAGCAGTTCTTC
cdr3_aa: CASSRLAGDHNEQFF

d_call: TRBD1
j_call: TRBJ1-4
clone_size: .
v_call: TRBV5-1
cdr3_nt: TGCGCCAGCAGCCCTGAGGACAGGGAAGGGGAAAAACTGTTTTTT
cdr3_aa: CASSPEDREGEKLFF

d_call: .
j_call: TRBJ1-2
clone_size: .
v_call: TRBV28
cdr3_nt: TGTGCCAGCAGTTTGGGGCACCGGAACTATGGCTACACCTTC
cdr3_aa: CASSLGHRNYGYTF

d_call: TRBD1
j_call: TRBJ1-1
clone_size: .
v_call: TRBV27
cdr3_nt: TGTGCCAGCAGCCCAGGACAGGTGGCGAGGAACACTGAAGCTTTCTTT
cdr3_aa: CASSPGQVARNTEAFF

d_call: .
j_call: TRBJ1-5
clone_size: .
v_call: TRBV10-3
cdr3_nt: TGTGCCATCAGTGAGTCAGGTCGGGGGGACAATCAGCCCCAGCATTTT
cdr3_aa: CAISESGRGDNQPQHF

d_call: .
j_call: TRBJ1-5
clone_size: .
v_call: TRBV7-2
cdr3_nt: TGTGCCAGCAGCTTAGGGGCCTGGAGCAATCAGCCCCAGCATTTT
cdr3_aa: CASSLGAWSNQPQHF

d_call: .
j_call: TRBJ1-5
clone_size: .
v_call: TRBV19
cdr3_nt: TGTGCCAGTAGTAATTCCCTAGGTAGCAATCAGCCCCAGCATTTT
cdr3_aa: CASSNSLGSNQPQHF

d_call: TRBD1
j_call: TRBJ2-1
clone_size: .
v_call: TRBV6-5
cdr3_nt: TGTGCCGGAGCAAACCCGGGACAGGGGAACAATGAGCAGTTCTTC
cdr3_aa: CAGANPGQGNNEQFF

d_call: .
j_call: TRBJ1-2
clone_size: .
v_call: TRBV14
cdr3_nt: TGTGCCAGCAGCCGCGACCCGACGGGAAACTATGGCTACACCTTC
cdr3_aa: CASSRDPTGNYGYTF

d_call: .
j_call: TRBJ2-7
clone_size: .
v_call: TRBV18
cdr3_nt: TGTGCCAGCTCAACGACAAAGAACGAGCAGTACTTC
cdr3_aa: CASSTTKNEQYF

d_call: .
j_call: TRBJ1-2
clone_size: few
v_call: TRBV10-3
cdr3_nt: TGTGCCATCAGCCCCAGGGACACGACTAACTATGGCTACACCTTC
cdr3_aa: CAISPRDTTNYGYTF

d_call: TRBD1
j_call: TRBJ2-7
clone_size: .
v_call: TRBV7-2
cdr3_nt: TGTGCCAGCAGTCTTGGACAGGCTGACTACGAGCAGTACTTC
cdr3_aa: CASSLGQADYEQYF